The present T cell receptor (beta chain) was sequenced within a study of human T cells and chemical hapten exposure. The study's findings and limits: TCRs above 1 in 1000 frequency stayed constant with DPC sensitization.

The length of the CDR3 is 12 residues. The germline V gene encodes CDR1 SQVTM and CDR2 ANQGSEA. Trimming took 6 bases from V and 2 from J, leaving 10 bases between them. Indicated time point: patch test 1, 2 weeks after DPC sensitization. As for treatment: therapeutic diphenylcyclopropenone sensitization with weekly scalp DPC. Individual cDNA molecules each carried unique molecular identifiers attached by the library. Authors' methods: Samples had a median of 95,638 TCRs, ranging roughly 23,224 to 690,600. TCRdb used MiXCR to reprocess the RACE reads, holding one entry per CDR3 protein. The V and J calls follow TCRdb's processing rather than the paper's. The table shows 71,000 or so distinct CDR3 sequences, with 9.8% occurring only once. This clonotype showed up many times. Its specificity is not known.

This sequence was found in a woman between 40 and 50 years old with alopecia areata. Some clones in this sample may be carry-over from other donors' samples. The specimen comprised whole blood, sampled in connection with sensitization to the hapten diphenylcyclopropenone (DPC). The chain employs TRBV29-1 and TRBJ2-5; maybe TRBD1 (5 bases). This CDR3 is CSVADSQETQYF. The CDR3 coding sequence is TGCAGCGTCGCCGACAGTCAAGAGACCCAGTACTTC.